Following are 17 T cell receptor beta chains from one sample sequenced in a study of CD8 T cells in Susac syndrome. Random hexamers were used to reverse transcribe an amount of 0.5 to 1 ug RNA. TCRdb itself ran the immunoSEQ multiplex PCR reads through MiXCR, one entry per CDR3 protein. This table holds roughly 80,000 distinct CDR3 sequences, 94% found once. Sequenced material: CD8+ T cells from PBMCs. These receptors all stem from a human donor with Susac syndrome.

J is TRBJ2-1 and V is TRBV28, with 10 bases that match TRBD2. The CDR3 contains 14 residues. V gave up 10 bases and J gave up 10 bases; unmatched junction bases: 13. In germline, CDR1 is MDHEN, CDR2 SYDVKM. The CDR3 sequence is CATAGSGGAREQFF. The CDR3 nucleotides are TGTGCCACCGCGGGGAGCGGGGGGGCCAGGGAGCAGTTCTTC.

The chain links TRBV9 to TRBJ2-1; TRBD2 matches at 9 bases. The CDR3 is made up of 14 amino acids. Looked up from germline, CDR1 is SGDLS and CDR2 is YYNGEE. V lost 0 bases to trimming and J lost 5 bases; unmatched junction nucleotides: 0. The CDR3 sequence: CASSVGGGDNEQFF. For the CDR3, the DNA is TGTGCCAGCAGCGTAGGCGGGGGGGACAATGAGCAGTTCTTC.

This chain links TRBV12-3 or TRBV12-4 with TRBJ2-7; a possible D gene is TRBD2 (6 bases). The CDR3 covers 14 residues. V was cut by 5 bases and J by 7 bases, with 18 bases left in between. CDR3 sequence reads: CASSPQGGAKEQYF. CDR3 DNA sequence: TGTGCCAGCAGTCCCCAGGGCGGGGCGAAGGAGCAGTACTTC.

The rearrangement links TRBV4-3 to TRBJ1-2; 9 nucleotides match TRBD1. The CDR3 totals 16 residues. Germline V gene sequence: CDR1 LGHNA, CDR2 YSLEER. J was trimmed by 6 bases and V by 0 bases; bases with no gene match: 8. CDR3 sequence: CASSQDLGGQGDGYTF. Here the CDR3 DNA reads TGCGCCAGCAGCCAAGACTTAGGGGGACAGGGAGATGGCTACACCTTC.

This chain uses TRBV28 with TRBJ2-5, with D tentatively TRBD1 (6 bases). Trimming pared 6 bases from V and 4 bases from J, leaving 12 bases between. Germline V gene sequence: CDR1 MDHEN, CDR2 SYDVKM. The CDR3 totals 13 residues. The CDR3 DNA reads TGTGCCAGCAGCATCCTGGGGGCAGAGACCCAGTACTTC. This gives the protein CASSILGAETQYF.

The rearrangement links TRBV29-1 to TRBJ2-2; 8 bases map to TRBD2. Germline-derived CDR1 and CDR2 are SQVTM and ANQGSEA. The CDR3 sequence is 16 residues long. V was pared by 1 base and J by 1 base, with 5 bases of the junction left unmatched. This CDR3 is CSVEGRGVKNTGELFF. CDR3 nucleotides: TGCAGCGTTGAAGGGCGGGGGGTCAAGAACACCGGGGAGCTGTTTTTT.

CDR3 nucleotide sequence: TGTGCCAGCAGTTTTCCTCCGGGCTCCTACAATGAGCAGTTCTTC. Translating it yields CASSFPPGSYNEQFF. This chain connects TRBV27 to TRBJ2-1; no reliable D call. CDR1 is MNHEY, CDR2 SMNVEV, per germline (reference sequence). This CDR3 is built from 15 residues. The V and J ends lost 3 bases and 0 bases respectively, with 9 bases between them.

The CDR3 is CAISGDIPNTGELFF. In DNA, the CDR3 is TGTGCCATCAGTGGGGACATACCGAACACCGGGGAGCTGTTTTTT. The chain employs TRBV10-3 and TRBJ2-2; tentatively, D is TRBD1 (6 bases). Germline CDR1 ENHRY, CDR2 SYGVKD. The CDR3 is 15 amino acids. V lost 4 bases and J lost 0, with 9 bases in between.

The chain is built from TRBV12-3 or TRBV12-4 and TRBJ2-4, with TRBD1 identical over 8 bases. The CDR3 length is 13 residues. The junction had 3 bases not matched to a gene; V was cut back by 5 bases and J by 6 bases. The CDR3 sequence is CASSTGQGNIQYF. Here the CDR3 DNA reads TGTGCCAGCAGTACCGGACAGGGAAACATTCAGTACTTC.

The rearrangement uses TRBV6-5 and TRBJ2-5, with D perhaps TRBD1 or TRBD2 (5 bases each). The V end lost 8 bases, the J end lost 1 base, and 14 bases lay between the germline ends. The CDR3 totals 14 residues. Germline V CDR1 and CDR2: MNHEY, SVGAGI. CDR3 nucleotide sequence: TGTGCCAGCGGCTTTACCGGGGCCCAAGAGACCCAGTACTTC. Translated: CASGFTGAQETQYF.

This clonotype was seen a single time. This chain links TRBV5-4 with TRBJ1-2; D remains unclear. The germline CDR1 and CDR2 sequences are SGHNT and YYREEE (reference sequence). CDR3 length: 15 residues. V shed 0 bases and J shed 2 bases, with 11 bases lying between them. The chain's CDR3 is CASSLEGGRNYGYTF. In DNA, the CDR3 is TGTGCCAGCAGCTTGGAGGGAGGGCGCAACTATGGCTACACCTTC.

The chain joins TRBV2 to TRBJ1-2; the D is unclear. CDR3 length: 10 residues. V was shortened by 8 bases and J by 2 bases, with 3 bases between the two germline ends. In germline, CDR1 is SNHLY, CDR2 FYNNEI. The CDR3 DNA sequence: TGTGCCAGCGTCAACTATGGCTACACCTTC. It is translated as CASVNYGYTF.

The rearrangement joins TRBV7-9 to TRBJ2-7; no definite D call. Trimming left V 4 bases short and J 3 bases short, with 16 bases between. Germline V gene sequence: CDR1 SEHNR, CDR2 FQNEAQ (reference sequence). The CDR3 runs 15 residues. CDR3 sequence: CASSSTRSASYEQYF. The CDR3 nucleotides read TGTGCCAGCAGCTCCACTCGCAGCGCCAGCTACGAGCAGTACTTC.

The genes are TRBV24-1 and TRBJ2-5; D tentatively fits TRBD1 or TRBD2 (5 bases each). This CDR3 has 13 amino acids. V dropped 8 bases and J dropped 3 bases, with 12 bases sitting between them. Looked up from germline, CDR1 is KGHDR and CDR2 is SFDVKD. CDR3 sequence: CATMGTAKETQYF. CDR3 DNA sequence: TGTGCCACCATGGGGACGGCGAAAGAGACCCAGTACTTC.

The chain joins TRBV7-9 to TRBJ1-2; 9 nucleotides match TRBD1. V was clipped by 5 bases and J by 2 bases; unmatched bases: 12. CDR3 length equals 17 residues. CDR1 SEHNR and CDR2 FQNEAQ come from the germline V gene (reference sequence). In DNA, the CDR3 is TGTGCCAGCAGCCCATACCTGGACAGGGGACGGAACTATGGCTACACCTTC. Translation: CASSPYLDRGRNYGYTF. The variable domain in full, with the rest retrieved from reference TRBV7-9 and TRBJ1-2, is DTGVSQNPRHKITKRGQNVTFRCDPISEHNRLYWYRQTLGQGPEFLTYFQNEAQLEKSRLLSDRFSAERPKGSFSTLEIQRTEQGDSAMYLCASSPYLDRGRNYGYTFGSGTRLTVV.

The chain has TRBV7-2 and TRBJ1-4; 12 nucleotides match TRBD1. This CDR3 has 14 amino acids. The V and J ends lost 5 bases and 7 bases, in that order; junction bases with no gene match: 2. Germline V gene lookup returns CDR1 SGHTA and CDR2 FQGNSA. This CDR3 reads CASSGDRGREKLFF. The CDR3 DNA is TGTGCCAGCAGCGGGGACAGGGGGCGTGAAAAACTGTTTTTT.

There are a few counts of this clonotype. The chain links TRBV29-1 to TRBJ2-5; D gene unclear. The CDR3 is made up of 12 amino acids. Germline V gene lookup returns CDR1 SQVTM and CDR2 ANQGSEA. V was clipped by 0 bases and J by 10 bases, with 12 bases between them. CDR3 bases: TGCAGCGTTGAAGATCGGGTCAGGTTCCAGTACTTC. As protein: CSVEDRVRFQYF.